This section outlines one TCR beta chain sequence together with its context. V dropped 3 bases and J dropped 7; count of bases not matched to a gene: 5. CDR3 length equals 15 residues. Germline CDR1 reads LGHNA; CDR2 reads YNFKEQ. Profiled with immunoSEQ multiplex PCR; TCRdb holds only in-frame clones, not every one. This table has about 200,000 clones, about 75% appearing once. These data belong to a study of cytotoxic CD8 clonotypes in ibrutinib-treated CLL. Study context: By median around 66 months, roughly twelve had progressed and approximately 14 stayed remitted; responses had been 2 complete and 25 or so partial.

The chain employs TRBV4-2 and TRBJ1-5, with 11 bases matching TRBD1. This sequence was found in a human donor with chronic lymphocytic leukemia. Sequencing was performed on PBMCs, taken after 12 months of ibrutinib treatment. The CDR3 DNA sequence: TGTGCCAGCAGCCAGACCGGGACAGGGGGACAGCCCCAGCATTTT. Protein sequence: CASSQTGTGGQPQHF.